The entry that follows covers one T cell receptor beta chain sequence. TCRdb's copy holds only in-frame clones and misses some; the assay was immunoSEQ multiplex PCR. This sample carries 90,000 to 120,000 clones, approximately 87% of them seen once, and the ten largest clones take 3.3%. The sample comes from a study of T cell responses to AZD1222 COVID-19 vaccine. Overall study context: Both about-4-week and about-12-week second-dose recipients were combined.

CDR3 length equals 14 residues. Trimming took off 3 bases at V and 5 bases at J, with 14 bases between the two ends. Germline-derived CDR1 and CDR2 are LNHDA and SQIVND (reference sequence). The rearrangement links TRBV19 to TRBJ2-7; D may correspond to TRBD1 or TRBD2 (5 bases each). The source is an adult in good health. The input for sequencing was peripheral blood, taken on day 0 of AZD1222 vaccination. Here the CDR3 reads CASSMVAGTHEQYF. The CDR3 DNA reads TGTGCCAGTAGTATGGTCGCAGGGACCCACGAGCAGTACTTC.